The rows below give T cell receptor beta chains drawn from one sample of a study of blood T cell repertoires in COVID-19. The protocol was immunoSEQ multiplex PCR, while the TCRdb copy is restricted to in-frame clones and leaves out a portion. The sample has more than 40,000 clones; around 87% are singletons. Sequenced sample: peripheral blood. These receptors were taken from a human donor in a cohort sampled during active COVID-19. The CDR3 runs from the conserved cysteine through the conserved F or W. Fields, in order: clone size, V gene, CDR3 length, J gene, D gene, CDR3 DNA, CDR3 protein. A D gene is named only where the DNA matches it firmly. A row's size may be missing; if present it is once, few, many or a size class.

>-|TRBV11-2|15|TRBJ2-3|-
TGTGCCAGCAGCTTGCCCGAGGGTGTGACAGATACGCAGTATTTT
CASSLPEGVTDTQYF
>-|TRBV7-6|16|TRBJ1-2|-
TGTGCCAGCAGCTTAGGCCAGGGGTTATCTAACTATGGCTACACCTTC
CASSLGQGLSNYGYTF
>-|TRBV28|15|TRBJ1-2|-
TGTGCCAGCAGCGGGACAACCGACGCTAACTATGGCTACACCTTC
CASSGTTDANYGYTF
>-|TRBV6-4|13|TRBJ1-2|-
TGTGCCAGCAGCCGGGACACCAACTATGGCTACACCTTC
CASSRDTNYGYTF
>-|TRBV18|14|TRBJ1-1|TRBD1
TGTGCCAGCTCACCCCGGGACAGGGACTGGGAAGCTTTCTTT
CASSPRDRDWEAFF
>-|TRBV5-1|15|TRBJ1-3|TRBD1
TGCGCCAGCAGACCTGGACAGGGAGGAAGAAACACCATATATTTT
CASRPGQGGRNTIYF
>-|TRBV10-3|14|TRBJ1-5|-
TGTGCCATCAGTGACAGGGGTAGGAATCAGCCCCAGCATTTT
CAISDRGRNQPQHF
>-|TRBV5-6|15|TRBJ2-7|TRBD2
TGTGCCAGCAGCTTGGGCCCGGGAGGACTACCTGAGCAGTACTTC
CASSLGPGGLPEQYF
>-|TRBV3-1/TRBV3-2|16|TRBJ1-1|-
TGTGCCAGCAGCCAAGATTGGGTAGGGGTGAACACTGAAGCTTTCTTT
CASSQDWVGVNTEAFF
>-|TRBV5-4|12|TRBJ2-7|-
TGTGCCAGCAGCTTCTGGCAGGACGAGCAGTACTTC
CASSFWQDEQYF
>once|TRBV23-1|13|TRBJ2-7|TRBD1
TGCGCCAGCAGTGGACAGGGTTTTTACGAGCAGTACTTC
CASSGQGFYEQYF
>-|TRBV6-7|18|TRBJ1-5|-
TGTGCCAGCAGTTACTCACGCAAGGGGGTGTGGGACAATCAGCCCCAGCATTTT
CASSYSRKGVWDNQPQHF
>-|TRBV5-6|16|TRBJ2-2|-
TGTGCCAGCAGCCCCGTGGGCAGGCAAGACACCGGGGAGCTGTTTTTT
CASSPVGRQDTGELFF
>-|TRBV6-5|15|TRBJ1-2|TRBD1
TGTGCCAGCAGGGTACCGGGACAGGGGGCGCCTGGCTACACCTTC
CASRVPGQGAPGYTF
>-|TRBV6-4|20|TRBJ2-5|TRBD2
TGTGCCAGCAGTGACTCGAGAAAGGTGACTAGCGGGAGTCGGCAAGAGACCCAGTACTTC
CASSDSRKVTSGSRQETQYF
>few|TRBV5-4|16|TRBJ2-2|TRBD1
TGTGCCAGCAGGAGGGACAGATTGTCGAACACCGGGGAGCTGTTTTTT
CASRRDRLSNTGELFF
>-|TRBV11-1|15|TRBJ2-7|TRBD2
TGTGCCAGCAGCCCCCTGCGGGGGAGCTCCTACGAGCAGTACTTC
CASSPLRGSSYEQYF
>once|TRBV6-2/TRBV6-3|15|TRBJ2-7|TRBD1
TGTGCCAGCACCCCCGGGGACAGGGTTTCCTACGAGCAGTACTTC
CASTPGDRVSYEQYF
>-|TRBV7-6|16|TRBJ2-1|TRBD2
TGTGCCAGCAGCCACAGACTAGCGGGAAAACCCGATGAGCAGTTCTTC
CASSHRLAGKPDEQFF
>-|TRBV18|15|TRBJ2-3|-
TGTGCCAGCTCACTGGAGCCGGCAAGCACAGATACGCAGTATTTT
CASSLEPASTDTQYF
>-|TRBV27|14|TRBJ1-2|-
TGTGCCAGCAGGCCGCCGGGGGCTAACTATGGCTACACCTTC
CASRPPGANYGYTF
>-|TRBV12-3/TRBV12-4|13|TRBJ2-1|TRBD2
TGTGCCACGGGGGGAGCGCCTGATCATGAGCAGTTCTTC
CATGGAPDHEQFF
>-|TRBV7-3|15|TRBJ2-5|TRBD2
TGTGCCAGCAGCCCTTTAGCGGGCCCCCAAGAGACCCAGTACTTC
CASSPLAGPQETQYF
>medium-sized|TRBV5-1|14|TRBJ2-7|-
TGCGCCAGCAGCCCCCTCGGCGGCACCTACGAGCAGTACTTC
CASSPLGGTYEQYF
>-|TRBV27|15|TRBJ2-7|TRBD2
TGTGCCAGCAGTGCGGGAGCGGGGATCTCCTACGAGCAGTACTTC
CASSAGAGISYEQYF
>-|TRBV9|12|TRBJ1-2|-
TGTGCCAGCAGCGCCGGGGTAGATGGCTACACCTTC
CASSAGVDGYTF
>-|TRBV27|15|TRBJ2-7|TRBD2
TGTGCCAGCAGTCCAGGGACTAGCGGACCTTACGAGCAGTACTTC
CASSPGTSGPYEQYF
>-|TRBV5-8|13|TRBJ2-1|-
TGTGCCAGCAGCTTGGCCACTAGCAATGAGCAGTTCTTC
CASSLATSNEQFF
>-|TRBV19|15|TRBJ1-6|TRBD1
TGTGCCAGTAGTATGCTTCGGGACAGATTGTCACCCCTCCACTTT
CASSMLRDRLSPLHF
>-|TRBV6-6|14|TRBJ1-2|-
TGTGCCAGCAGTTACGTTGGGCAGGCCTTGGGCTACACCTTC
CASSYVGQALGYTF